This T cell receptor beta chain was recorded in a study of cytomegalovirus exposure and HLA in healthy donors. Vbeta (60) and Jbeta (13) primers were used in the PCR. The method was immunoSEQ multiplex PCR; TCRdb's version includes in-frame clones alone and lacks a portion of them. The sample includes about 100,000 clones, roughly 80% of them seen just once. Sequenced sample: PBMCs. This clonotype was obtained from a male donor in good health and CMV-seropositive.

The CDR3 DNA is TGTGCCAGCAGCTTAGCCGGGGAGTACAATGAGCAGTTCTTC. This encodes CASSLAGEYNEQFF. V is TRBV7-2 and J is TRBJ2-1; perhaps TRBD2 as D (5 bases). Trimming took off 0 bases at V and 4 bases at J, with 7 bases between the two ends. CDR1 SGHTA and CDR2 FQGNSA come from the germline V gene. This CDR3 contains 14 residues. The entire variable domain, with the rest obtained from reference TRBV7-2 and TRBJ2-1, is as follows: GAGVSQSPSNKVTEKGKDVELRCDPISGHTALYWYRQSLGQGLEFLIYFQGNSAPDKSGLPSDRFSAERTGGSVSTLTIQRTQQEDSAVYLCASSLAGEYNEQFFGPGTRLTVL.